One sample yielded the 12 T cell receptor beta chains listed below, sequenced in a study of Ad26.COV2.S vaccination and SARS-CoV-2 variants. Profiled with immunoSEQ multiplex PCR; TCRdb holds only in-frame clones, not every one. The sample contains over 250,000 clones, around 87% of which appear only once. This sample's treatment: 19 received Ad26.COV2.S at low or high dose, single or two shots; roughly 5 received placebo; per-sample allocation not given. Material that was analyzed had been drawn on day 63 after the first vaccine or placebo injection. Sequences were derived from peripheral blood, sampled in a trial of Ad26.COV2.S vaccine versus placebo. Every receptor here comes from a person between 18 and 60 years old who received the Ad26.COV2.S COVID-19 vaccine or a placebo.

The gene calls are TRBV5-6 and TRBJ2-5; 9 bases are shared with TRBD1. J lost 5 bases, V lost 4 bases, and 6 bases had no gene match. The CDR3 consists of 14 residues. The germline gives CDR1 SGHDT, CDR2 YYEEEE. CDR3 nucleotides: TGTGCCAGCAGCCGACAGGGGGAAGGGGAGACCCAGTACTTC. It yields the protein CASSRQGEGETQYF. The variable domain in full, with the rest retrieved from reference TRBV5-6 and TRBJ2-5, is DAGVTQSPTHLIKTRGQQVTLRCSPKSGHDTVSWYQQALGQGPQFIFQYYEEEERQRGNFPDRFSGHQFPNYSSELNVNALLLGDSALYLCASSRQGEGETQYFGPGTRLLVL.

The chain recombines TRBV12-3 or TRBV12-4 with TRBJ2-1; D may match TRBD1 or TRBD2 (6 bases each). V dropped 2 bases and J dropped 8 bases, with 10 bases sitting between them. CDR3 length equals 13 residues. CDR3 protein: CASSLQEGDEQFF. The CDR3 coding sequence is TGTGCCAGCAGTTTACAGGAGGGGGATGAGCAGTTCTTC.

This clone occurred once. The CDR3 is CASSQRTSFSEQFF. The CDR3 DNA reads as TGTGCCAGCAGCCAAAGGACTAGTTTTTCTGAGCAGTTCTTC. The chain links TRBV3-1 (or the pseudogene TRBV3-2) to TRBJ2-1, with 7 bases identical to TRBD2. V lost 2 bases to trimming and J lost 9 bases; unmatched junction nucleotides: 7. Looked up from germline, CDR1 is LGHDT and CDR2 is YNNKEL (reference sequence). The CDR3 has 14 residues.

The chain has TRBV7-8 and TRBJ2-3; weak D call: TRBD2 (5 bases). Trimming stripped 2 bases from V and 2 bases from J, with 11 bases between. The CDR3 runs to 15 residues. CDR1 SGHVS and CDR2 FQNEAQ come from the germline V gene. The CDR3 sequence is CASSLQDLSTDTQYF. As DNA, the CDR3 is TGTGCCAGCAGCTTACAGGACTTATCCACAGATACGCAGTATTTT.

V usage is TRBV2 and J usage is TRBJ1-4; 7 bases fit TRBD1. The junction had 5 bases not matched to a gene; V was cut back by 5 bases and J by 8 bases. Germline V CDR1 and CDR2: SNHLY, FYNNEI. The CDR3 contains 13 residues. CDR3: CASSSRQGEKLFF. The CDR3 DNA reads as TGTGCCAGCAGTTCCCGACAGGGCGAAAAACTGTTTTTT.

The gene calls are TRBV3-1 (or the pseudogene TRBV3-2) and TRBJ2-3, with 8 bases lining up with TRBD1. Unmatched junction bases numbered 10, after V lost 0 bases and J lost 8 bases. CDR3 length: 16 amino acids. From germline, CDR1 is LGHDT and CDR2 YNNKEL (reference sequence). For the CDR3, the DNA is TGTGCCAGCAGCCAAGATACCAAGGACAGGGTTGTTACGCAGTATTTT. Translating it yields CASSQDTKDRVVTQYF.

The V call is TRBV3-1 (or the pseudogene TRBV3-2), the J call TRBJ2-1; TRBD2 aligns across 14 bases. CDR1 and CDR2 from the germline V gene are LGHDT and YNNKEL (reference sequence). There are 18 residues in the CDR3. Trimming at V came to 0 bases and at J to 2 bases, leaving 3 bases not matched to a gene. The CDR3 region is CASSQDRTSGRPYNEQFF. CDR3 nucleotides: TGTGCCAGCAGCCAAGACCGGACTAGCGGGAGGCCCTACAATGAGCAGTTCTTC.

The rearrangement links TRBV18 to TRBJ1-6, with TRBD1 matching over 8 bases. V was clipped by 2 bases and J by 11 bases; unmatched bases: 5. There are 14 residues in the CDR3. Per germline, CDR1 KGHSH and CDR2 LQKENI. CDR3 loop: CASSPGQGITPLHF. The DNA of the CDR3 is TGTGCCAGCTCACCAGGACAGGGAATTACACCCCTCCACTTT.

The gene calls are TRBV6-5 and TRBJ1-1; no clear D. Between the trimmed V and J ends, which lost 6 bases and 4 bases, there was a span of 12 bases. The CDR3 has 13 amino acids. Germline V lookup: CDR1 MNHEY, CDR2 SVGAGI. The CDR3 nucleotides read TGTGCCAGCAGCCGCATGACGGGCACTGAAGCTTTCTTT. It translates to CASSRMTGTEAFF.

The chain combines TRBV5-1 with TRBJ1-1, with D perhaps matching TRBD1 (5 bases). The CDR3 spans 15 residues. V shed 4 bases and J shed 3 bases, with 16 bases lying between them. Germline CDR1 SGHRS, CDR2 YFSETQ. The chain's CDR3 is CASSIGTQRDTEAFF. For the CDR3, the DNA is TGCGCCAGCAGCATAGGGACCCAGCGGGACACTGAAGCTTTCTTT.

The chain joins TRBV5-1 to TRBJ2-3; 8 nucleotides align to TRBD2. This CDR3 spans 15 amino acids. V shed 5 bases and J 5 bases; nucleotides not matched to a gene: 10. The germline gives CDR1 SGHRS, CDR2 YFSETQ. The CDR3 sequence: CASSLAGPGGDTQYF. For the CDR3, the DNA is TGCGCCAGCAGTTTAGCGGGACCGGGTGGAGATACGCAGTATTTT.

This clone was picked up a small number of times. The same CDR3 is also encoded by other DNA sequences in this sample. The rearrangement uses TRBV27 and TRBJ2-7; 8 bases are shared with TRBD1. The CDR3 runs to 15 residues. V was clipped by 0 bases and J by 3 bases; unmatched bases: 4. From germline, CDR1 is MNHEY and CDR2 SMNVEV (reference sequence). As DNA, the CDR3 is TGTGCCAGCAGTTTATCTCCGGACAGGGACTACGAGCAGTACTTC. This translates into CASSLSPDRDYEQYF.